Below are 20 T cell receptor beta chains sequenced from a single sample in a study of T cell clusters in autoimmune cytopenias. Multiplex touch-down PCR amplified TRB using TRB-A and TRB-B pools in one tube. TCRdb reprocessed the multiplex PCR reads, keeping one entry per CDR3 protein, no DNA. The sample table sets out thousands of distinct CDR3 sequences. Tens of thousands of genome equivalents of blood DNA were amplified for TRB. The data were also submitted as part of a second study, on T cell repertoires in aging, cancer and after chemotherapy.

Sequencing was done on a sample of peripheral blood. These receptors came from a human donor in good health.

This clonotype registers medium-sized by frequency. J is TRBJ2-2 and V is TRBV29-1; the TRBD2 assignment by TCRdb is unverifiable without DNA. Germline loops: CDR1 SQVTM, CDR2 ANQGSEA. The CDR3 is 16 residues long. This chain's CDR3 is CSVVSGSGSFAGELFF.

The chain joins TRBV11-1 to TRBJ1-5; TCRdb gives TRBD1 as the D gene, but with no DNA this cannot be confirmed. The V gene's germline CDR1 is SGHAT and CDR2 FQDESV (reference sequence). The CDR3 loop spans 15 amino acids. The CDR3 sequence is CASSADRSSNQPQHF.

This rearrangement joins TRBV4-3 to TRBJ2-3; TCRdb picks TRBD2, but there is no DNA to check that call. Germline V gene data show CDR1 as LGHNA and CDR2 as YSLEER. The CDR3 is 17 amino acids. The CDR3 loop reads CASSSQYSGGATDTQYF.

The chain uses TRBV5-5 and TRBJ2-7; TCRdb selects TRBD1, and the lack of DNA leaves this call unchecked. This CDR3 comprises 15 residues. The germline V gene encodes CDR1 SGHKS and CDR2 YYEKEE (reference sequence). This CDR3 is CASSPGGGSHYEQYF. Supplemented by reference TRBV5-5 and TRBJ2-7, the full variable domain reads DAGVTQSPTHLIKTRGQQVTLRCSPISGHKSVSWYQQVLGQGPQFIFQYYEKEERGRGNFPDRFSARQFPNYSSELNVNALLLGDSALYLCASSPGGGSHYEQYFGPGTRLTVT.

CDR3 sequence reads: CASSLGSGANVLTF. The chain uses TRBV7-2 and TRBJ2-6. This CDR3 region has 14 residues. The germline CDR1 and CDR2 sequences are SGHTA and FQGNSA.

Measured by frequency, this clonotype is medium-sized. V and J are TRBV5-5 and TRBJ2-5. CDR3 length equals 12 residues. Germline CDR1 is SGHKS and CDR2 is YYEKEE (reference sequence). The CDR3 spells CASSKLQETQYF.

The chain employs TRBV20-1 and TRBJ2-1; checking the TCRdb D call of TRBD1 is not possible without DNA. The CDR3 covers 14 residues. In germline, CDR1 is DFQATT, CDR2 SNEGSKA (reference sequence). The chain's CDR3 is CSAIPWSSYNEQFF.

This clonotype is called medium-sized based on its frequency. This chain uses TRBV30 with TRBJ2-5; the D call from TCRdb, TRBD1, cannot be confirmed without DNA. The germline V gene encodes CDR1 GTSNPN and CDR2 SVGIG (reference sequence). This CDR3 is built from 12 residues. Here the CDR3 reads CATTGSGETQYF.

This rearrangement joins TRBV20-1 to TRBJ2-5; TCRdb's D gene call, TRBD1, goes unchecked for lack of DNA. The CDR3 has 13 amino acids. Germline values: CDR1 DFQATT, CDR2 SNEGSKA (reference sequence). CDR3 loop: CSATGTDLLTQYF.

The CDR3 protein is CASSLGFGRQETQYF. The rearrangement uses TRBV7-2 and TRBJ2-5; as DNA is missing, the TRBD2 call by TCRdb cannot be tested. Germline assignment: CDR1 SGHTA and CDR2 FQGNSA. The CDR3 has 15 amino acids. Complete variable domain (other parts from reference TRBV7-2 and TRBJ2-5): GAGVSQSPSNKVTEKGKDVELRCDPISGHTALYWYRQSLGQGLEFLIYFQGNSAPDKSGLPSDRFSAERTGGSVSTLTIQRTQQEDSAVYLCASSLGFGRQETQYFGPGTRLLVL.

The rearrangement uses TRBV27 and TRBJ2-7; absent DNA, TCRdb's TRBD2 call cannot be checked. The CDR3 sequence is 13 residues long. Germline values: CDR1 MNHEY, CDR2 SMNVEV (reference sequence). CDR3 protein: CASSFGTAYEQYF.

This chain links TRBV19 with TRBJ2-3. Germline values: CDR1 LNHDA, CDR2 SQIVND (reference sequence). This CDR3 has 13 residues. CDR3 sequence: CASTSESTDTQYF.

This clonotype is identified as medium-sized (0.01 to 0.1%) from frequency. The V and J genes are TRBV6-5 and TRBJ2-7. The CDR3 runs 11 residues. Germline lookup yields CDR1 MNHEY and CDR2 SVGAGI. This chain's CDR3 is CASSAQVGQYF.

The rearrangement uses TRBV6-5 and TRBJ1-1. This CDR3 is 15 amino acids long. Germline loops: CDR1 MNHEY, CDR2 SVGAGI. The CDR3 sequence: CASSYGIQAKTEAFF.

In terms of frequency, this clonotype is medium-sized (0.01 to 0.1%). The chain carries TRBV6-2 or TRBV6-3 and TRBJ2-5; the TCRdb D gene call, TRBD2, has no DNA to confirm it. Per the germline V gene, CDR1 is MNHEY and CDR2 is SVGEGT. The CDR3 totals 14 residues. CDR3 protein: CASSTDEEGETQYF.

This rearrangement joins TRBV28 to TRBJ1-1. CDR1 MDHEN and CDR2 SYDVKM come from the germline V gene. The CDR3 consists of 14 residues. The CDR3 protein is CASSSTPTKHSAFF.

The J gene is TRBJ2-1, the V gene TRBV12-3 or TRBV12-4. The CDR3 loop spans 14 amino acids. CDR3 sequence: CASSFSGRGNEQFF.

This clonotype shows up as medium-sized by frequency. V gene TRBV30 combines with J gene TRBJ1-2; TCRdb's D call of TRBD1 is untestable without DNA. Germline-derived CDR1 and CDR2 are GTSNPN and SVGIG (reference sequence). The CDR3 totals 13 residues. The CDR3 here is CAWSVGTGSGYTF.

This rearrangement joins TRBV27 to TRBJ1-4. The germline CDR1 and CDR2 sequences are MNHEY and SMNVEV (reference sequence). The CDR3 consists of 13 residues. The chain's CDR3 is CASRRPSGEKLFF. Filled out from reference TRBV27 and TRBJ1-4, the complete variable domain reads EAQVTQNPRYLITVTGKKLTVTCSQNMNHEYMSWYRQDPGLGLRQIYYSMNVEVTDKGDVPEGYKVSRKEKRNFPLILESPSPNQTSLYFCASRRPSGEKLFFGSGTQLSVL.

This chain joins TRBV27 and TRBJ2-5; TCRdb proposes TRBD2, but this gene call is untestable without DNA. This CDR3 comprises 13 residues. Germline assignment: CDR1 MNHEY and CDR2 SMNVEV (reference sequence). CDR3 region: CASGALGGETQYF.